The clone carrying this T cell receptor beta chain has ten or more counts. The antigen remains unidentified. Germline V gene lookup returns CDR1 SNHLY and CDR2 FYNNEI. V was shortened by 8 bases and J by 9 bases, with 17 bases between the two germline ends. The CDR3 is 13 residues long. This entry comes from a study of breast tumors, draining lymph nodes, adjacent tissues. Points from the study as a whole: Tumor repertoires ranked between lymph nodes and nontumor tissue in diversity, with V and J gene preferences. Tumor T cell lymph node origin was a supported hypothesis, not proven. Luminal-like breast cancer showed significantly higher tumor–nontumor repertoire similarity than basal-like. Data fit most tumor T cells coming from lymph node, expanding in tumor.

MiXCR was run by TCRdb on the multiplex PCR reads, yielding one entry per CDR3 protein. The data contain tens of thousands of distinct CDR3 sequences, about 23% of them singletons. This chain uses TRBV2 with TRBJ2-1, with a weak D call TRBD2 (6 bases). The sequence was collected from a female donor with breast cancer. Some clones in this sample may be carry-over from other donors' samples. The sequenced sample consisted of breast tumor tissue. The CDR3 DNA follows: TGTGCCAGCTCACAGGTGGAGGGGACTGAGCAGTTCTTC. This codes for CASSQVEGTEQFF.